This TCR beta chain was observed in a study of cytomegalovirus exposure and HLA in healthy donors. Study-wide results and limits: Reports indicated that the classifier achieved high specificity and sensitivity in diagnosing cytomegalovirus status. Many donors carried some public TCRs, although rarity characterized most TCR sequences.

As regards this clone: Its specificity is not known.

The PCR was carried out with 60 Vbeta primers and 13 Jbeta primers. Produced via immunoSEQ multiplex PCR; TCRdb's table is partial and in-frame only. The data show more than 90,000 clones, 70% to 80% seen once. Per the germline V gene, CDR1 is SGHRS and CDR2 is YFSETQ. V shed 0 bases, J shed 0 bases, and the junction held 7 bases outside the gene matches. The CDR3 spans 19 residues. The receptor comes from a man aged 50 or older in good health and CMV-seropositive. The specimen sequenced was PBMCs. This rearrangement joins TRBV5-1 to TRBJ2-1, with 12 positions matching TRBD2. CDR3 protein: CASSLAGTSGPSSYNEQFF. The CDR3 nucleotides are TGCGCCAGCAGCTTGGCGGGGACTAGCGGGCCCAGCTCCTACAATGAGCAGTTCTTC. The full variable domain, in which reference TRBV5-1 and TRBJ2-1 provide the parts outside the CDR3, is KAGVTQTPRYLIKTRGQQVTLSCSPISGHRSVSWYQQTPGQGLQFLFEYFSETQRNKGNFPGRFSGRQFSNSRSEMNVSTLELGDSALYLCASSLAGTSGPSSYNEQFFGPGTRLTVL.